Given below is one TCR beta chain in context. This clone showed up just a few times. Its specific antigen is unknown. No per-base quality is available; no much larger clone lies one base away. The data derive from a study of cytomegalovirus exposure and HLA in healthy donors (dated by TCRdb to about 2017). Some background on the complete study: In an earlier analysis of fewer than 750 of the donors, under 300 Gb of sequence data and 100 million or so unique TCR beta sequences from about 179 million T cells were reported. An early release that covered about 600 HLA-typed donors contained approximately 320 gigabases of sequencing data and 85 million to 100 million unique TCR sequences. The genetic ancestry cluster associated with self-reported Caucasian donors included 65% to 90% of the 398 genotyped donors. The study aimed to test whether cataloging public T cell receptors could reveal signatures of past pathogen exposure. The T cell repertoires of 700 or so subjects were profiled by immunosequencing and related to cytomegalovirus serostatus. Besides the first cohort of roughly 660 subjects, a separate validation cohort made up of about 120 different subjects was used. High-throughput TCR immunosequencing, statistical association of individual TCRs with disease status, and machine learning were combined to predict cytomegalovirus infection status. A later analysis re-analyzed previously published TCR beta repertoires from approximately 700 donors and added high-resolution HLA genotyping to study TCR occurrence patterns. In the later analysis, no new phenotypic data were used to find candidate immune exposures; instead, reliance was placed on TCR beta sequences and their occurrence across donors. An earlier analysis of 587 of the donors used high-throughput TCR beta sequencing to judge whether each TCR beta V gene segment behaved as functional or pseudogenic. Alongside the repertoire data, information on donor age, sex, ethnicity and CMV serostatus was compiled. Genome-wide SNP genotypes for about three fifths of the 666 donors were used in a later genetic analysis, which treated that subset as a discovery cohort. Every discovery cohort repertoire had been produced on one sequencing platform. HLA typing included class I and class II loci at four-digit resolution. The number of typed donors differed by locus: about 620-640 for A, B, C, DRB1 and DQB1; approximately 520 for DQA1; some 590 for DPA1; and 400 to 480 for DPB1. Because of strong linkage in the cohort, a few DR-DQ haplotypes were treated as single units for association and clustering. Among around 400 genotyped donors of the cohort, an average of 235,054 unique TCR beta nucleotide sequences were sequenced per donor, roughly a sixth of them non-productive.

The cohort comprised some 730 healthy bone marrow donors. Cohort members were all nominally healthy when sampled, although unrecorded immune exposures were likely present. The donor was CMV seronegative and was included in the group of about 400 seronegative cohort members. Each donor provided a peripheral blood sample, and peripheral blood mononuclear cells were used for TCR beta sequencing. Genomic DNA extraction from the blood cell samples was performed with the Qiagen DNeasy Blood Extraction Kit. Overall study outcomes, separate from this receptor: Because counts were too low, about 18 rarely observed V segments, including chromosome 9 orphons, were excluded from the earlier analysis of 587 of the donors. In the study, roughly 160 TCR beta chains were listed as associated with cytomegalovirus. Roughly uniform sequencing depth across donors was assumed in presence/absence analyses, although this assumption may not hold. In a later analysis, TCR association rates were found to vary across HLA loci, with the most associated TCRs seen for DRB1 alleles and the fewest for HLA-C alleles. A further reported finding was that TCR beta sequences accurately predicted the HLA-A and HLA-B alleles for most subjects in the first cohort. It was suggested by the authors that the approach could potentially be generalized to other disease states and immunological phenotypes. A few of the identified cytomegalovirus-associated TCR beta chains were confirmed in vitro to be specific for cytomegalovirus antigens. While some public TCRs were present in many individuals, most TCR sequences turned up only very rarely across donors. An earlier analysis of approximately 590 of the donors showed that most TCR beta V segments appeared in productive rearrangements either about 87% or about 30% of the time, which broadly matched IMGT annotations. Correlated functional status among segregating V segments might be attributable to linkage disequilibrium, but an unknown experimental factor could not be ruled out. Because HLA typing was unavailable for some donors at each locus, only the typed subset was used in association tests. A group of highly shared sequence variants was considered likely to be a technical artifact of the sequencing pipeline. A later genetic analysis associated a missense DCLRE1C variant with V-gene and J-gene trimming of TCR beta chains, and an independent cohort replicated the association. At a false discovery rate of 0.05, a later analysis linked 15,000 to 20,000 TCR beta sequences to specific HLA alleles. According to a later genetic analysis, donors in an Asian-associated ancestry cluster had fewer N-insertions in productive TCRs than the roughly 700-donor mean. Most CMV-associated TCR beta chains appeared to be HLA-restricted in a later analysis, and the HLA associations seemed to be driven largely by CMV exposure. Compared with equally common non-associated chains, HLA-associated TCR beta chains in a later analysis were more clonally expanded and had lower generation probabilities. Only TCR beta chains were sequenced in this cohort, and the absence of alpha or paired-chain data limited detectable features. CMV serostatus was the only immune exposure information available for the cohort. When HLA alleles, especially DR and DQ, strongly co-occurred, TCR associations were difficult to assign to individual alleles. A later analysis reported that several top co-occurrence clusters appeared linked to parvovirus B19, influenza, CMV and Epstein-Barr virus. Some IMGT-functional V segments, including TRBV6-2 and TRBV6-3, could not be distinguished by the 87-base-pair reads and were therefore excluded. Cytomegalovirus status was reported to be diagnosed by the classifier with high specificity and sensitivity in both the original and validation cohorts.

The library came from the immunoSEQ multiplex PCR assay. The multiplex PCR relied on a mix of 60 forward primers for TCR Vbeta segments and 13 reverse primers for TCR Jbeta segments. The CDR3 region of rearranged TCR beta genes was amplified from genomic DNA by a multiplex PCR assay. The Illumina HiSeq System was used to sequence the amplified TCR beta libraries as 87-base-pair reads. The authors' pipeline ran thus. Across the 700 or so repertoires, a later analysis counted approximately 83 million unique TCR beta chains, around 11 million of which were shared by at least two donors. A nearest-neighbor algorithm error-corrected the raw reads and collapsed the reads into unique sequences, merging closely related sequences to remove PCR and sequencing errors. Alignment of CDR3 sequences to IMGT reference sequences was used to assign V, D and J gene segments. Each retained sequence needed at least a six-nucleotide match to both a V gene segment and a J gene segment. A rearrangement was called productive if the CDR3 had no stop codons and remained in frame with V and J, and every other rearrangement was called non-productive. CDR3 was defined by IMGT convention, running from the second conserved V-encoded cysteine to the conserved J-encoded phenylalanine. Sequences without an unambiguous match to a single V gene segment were excluded from the earlier analysis of about 640 of the donors. In an earlier analysis of approximately 560 of the donors, a V segment was called functional when productive rearrangements were above 56.7%, and segregating when the standard deviation between donors exceeded 5%. A statistical classification framework was built for diagnosing cytomegalovirus status from the catalog of TCR beta chain sequences. In a later analysis, TCR nucleotide sequences were compared against IMGT/GENE-DB human TR gene sequences so that V and J genes could be assigned. Using the TCRdist pipeline, a later analysis assigned CDR3 sequences along with most-parsimonious VDJ recombination scenarios. In a later analysis, each TCR beta chain was defined by its CDR3 amino acid sequence together with its V-gene family, and reads lacking a unique V-gene family were excluded. A later analysis removed 592 highly shared, low-generation-probability nucleotide sequences to deal with suspected cross-contamination and a sequencing artifact. In a later analysis, a clonal expansion index for each public chain was calculated from normalized within-repertoire ranks of inferred template counts. Generation probabilities in a later analysis came from a VDJ recombination model fitted to out-of-frame rearrangements, and those results were checked against IGoR. A later analysis scored TCR-TCR, TCR-HLA and TCR-CMV co-occurrence with hypergeometric tests, applying a repertoire-size bias correction to TCR pairs. To estimate false discovery rates, a later analysis permuted the HLA or CMV assignments 20 times. A later analysis grouped co-occurring TCRs with DBSCAN, adding TCRdist sequence similarity when clustering within HLA-allele-positive subsets. Repertoires with fewer than 30,000 or more than 120,000 public chains, plus five repertoires with anomalous nucleotide sharing, were excluded from co-occurrence clustering. TCRdb's version of the immuneACCESS table is confined to in-frame rearrangements and falls short of the full clone set. An unresolved V gene accounts for under half of the shortfall where checked; the remainder is of unknown origin. That table is the source of V, J and clone size, and D and trimming were worked out from the DNA. The sample profile shows more than 85,000 clones; around 15% of them were found once. Of the sample, around 0.86% is held by the ten largest clones.

Compared with germline, V lacks 0 bases and J lacks 7 bases; bases without a gene match: 5. Reading the germline V gene gives CDR1 SGHTA and CDR2 FQGNSA. The CDR3 goes from the cysteine to the phenylalanine over 16 residues. Just the 48-base CDR3 DNA is kept, in frame starting at base 1. The sequence was collected from a female donor in good health and CMV-seronegative. The sequence is built from TRBV7-2 and TRBJ1-6, with TRBD1 matching 8 junction bases. The sample comprised PBMCs. Here the CDR3 is given as CASSLAVGQGNSPLHF. The bases are TGTGCCAGCAGCTTAGCGGTCGGACAGGGAAATTCACCCCTCCACTTT.